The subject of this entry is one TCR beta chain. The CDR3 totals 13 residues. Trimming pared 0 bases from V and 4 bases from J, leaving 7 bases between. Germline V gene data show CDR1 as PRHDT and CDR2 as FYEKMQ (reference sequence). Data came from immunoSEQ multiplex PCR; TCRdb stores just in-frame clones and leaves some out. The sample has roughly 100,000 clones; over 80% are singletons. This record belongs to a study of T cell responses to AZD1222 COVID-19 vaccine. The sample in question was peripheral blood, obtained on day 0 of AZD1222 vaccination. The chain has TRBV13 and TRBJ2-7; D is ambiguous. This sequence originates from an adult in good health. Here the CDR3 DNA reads TGTGCCAGCAGCTTAGGTTCAGGTTACGAGCAGTACTTC. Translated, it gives CASSLGSGYEQYF.